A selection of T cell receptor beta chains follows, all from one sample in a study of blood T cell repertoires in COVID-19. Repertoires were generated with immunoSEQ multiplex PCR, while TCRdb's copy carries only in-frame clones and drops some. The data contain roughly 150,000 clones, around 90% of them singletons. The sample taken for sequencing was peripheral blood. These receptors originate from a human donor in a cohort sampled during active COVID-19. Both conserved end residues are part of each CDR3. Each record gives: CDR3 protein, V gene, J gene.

CDR3: CASRGPYEQYF; V: TRBV7-2; J: TRBJ2-7
CDR3: CASTYRGRFEKLFF; V: TRBV5-7; J: TRBJ1-4
CDR3: CASSVYGTGDYGYTF; V: TRBV6-4; J: TRBJ1-2
CDR3: CASSPAGDTEAFF; V: TRBV5-1; J: TRBJ1-1
CDR3: CASSQAGVSGRVGDTQYF; V: TRBV3-1/TRBV3-2; J: TRBJ2-3
CDR3: CASRPGQGVYGYTF; V: TRBV7-9; J: TRBJ1-2
CDR3: CASSLTRYSRNEQFF; V: TRBV28; J: TRBJ2-1
CDR3: CASGQTTYEQYF; V: TRBV2; J: TRBJ2-7
CDR3: CASSLTRGWNEQFF; V: TRBV7-6; J: TRBJ2-1
CDR3: CAIRETSGLSYEQYF; V: TRBV10-3; J: TRBJ2-7
CDR3: CASSLDRDQPQHF; V: TRBV11-2; J: TRBJ1-5
CDR3: CASSYTRDFDEQYF; V: TRBV6-5; J: TRBJ2-7
CDR3: CASSVWTGGTDTQYF; V: TRBV28; J: TRBJ2-3
CDR3: CASSENGQDGDGYTF; V: TRBV6-4; J: TRBJ1-2
CDR3: CASSYSRGRMAEQYF; V: TRBV6-5; J: TRBJ2-7
CDR3: CASSVFLENGRYEQYF; V: TRBV9; J: TRBJ2-7
CDR3: CASSWDRGRNEQYF; V: TRBV11-3; J: TRBJ2-7
CDR3: CASSKVQGGRRRRSGANVLTF; V: TRBV21-1; J: TRBJ2-6
CDR3: CASSLLSGGRGHGYTF; V: TRBV27; J: TRBJ1-2
CDR3: CSVRTALNSPLHF; V: TRBV29-1; J: TRBJ1-6
CDR3: CASSLSNGAYEQYF; V: TRBV7-2; J: TRBJ2-7
CDR3: CASSLTGADTGELFF; V: TRBV5-1; J: TRBJ2-2
CDR3: CASSPQPGGTEAFF; V: TRBV4-3; J: TRBJ1-1
CDR3: CASSQLRGYQETQYF; V: TRBV14; J: TRBJ2-5
CDR3: CASSSLGSGGETQYF; V: TRBV5-5; J: TRBJ2-5